The clone carrying this T cell receptor (beta chain) was observed a single time. The repertoire was sequenced with immunoSEQ multiplex PCR; TCRdb's copy has only in-frame clones and lacks some. The sample contains 60,000 or so clones, more than 75% of which appear only once. Unmatched junction bases numbered 3, after V lost 5 bases and J lost 1 base. Germline V gene data show CDR1 as SEHNR and CDR2 as FQNEAQ (reference sequence). The CDR3 loop spans 15 amino acids. This entry is derived from a study of graft-versus-host responses after intestinal transplantation. Study at large: Recipients were given multivisceral, liver-intestinal, or isolated intestinal transplants.

Sequences were derived from PBMCs, sampled approximately four months after intestinal transplantation. The V gene is TRBV7-9, the J gene TRBJ2-2, with TRBD1 matching 8 bases. The clonotype comes from a human patient who received an intestinal transplant, so some T cells may come from the graft donor. CDR3 residues: CASSRTGMNTGELFF. As DNA, the CDR3 is TGTGCCAGCAGCAGGACAGGGATGAACACCGGGGAGCTGTTTTTT.